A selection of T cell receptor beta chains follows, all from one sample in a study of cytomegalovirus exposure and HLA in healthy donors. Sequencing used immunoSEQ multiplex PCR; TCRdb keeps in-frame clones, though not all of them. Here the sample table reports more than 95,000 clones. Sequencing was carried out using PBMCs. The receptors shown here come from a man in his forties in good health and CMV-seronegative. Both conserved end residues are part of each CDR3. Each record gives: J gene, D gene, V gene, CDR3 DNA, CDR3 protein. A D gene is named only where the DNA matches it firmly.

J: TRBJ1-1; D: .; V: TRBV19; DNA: TGTGCCAGTAGTTTTCCAGGGGCCATCAACACTGAAGCTTTCTTT; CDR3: CASSFPGAINTEAFF
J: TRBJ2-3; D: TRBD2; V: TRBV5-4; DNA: TGTGCCAGCAGCGGGGGGCCTAGCGGGGGCCGGGGTGTAGGTACGCAGTATTTT; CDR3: CASSGGPSGGRGVGTQYF
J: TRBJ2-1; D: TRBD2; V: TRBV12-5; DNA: TGTGCTAGTGGTTTGACAGCGGGAAGTTACAATGAGCAGTTCTTC; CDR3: CASGLTAGSYNEQFF
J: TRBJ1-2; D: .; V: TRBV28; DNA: TGTGCCCATGGAGGGCGCAAAAGTTATGGCTACACCTTC; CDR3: CAHGGRKSYGYTF
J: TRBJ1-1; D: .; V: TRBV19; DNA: TGTGCCAGTAGTGCGGGACGGCCGAACACTGAAGCTTTCTTT; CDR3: CASSAGRPNTEAFF
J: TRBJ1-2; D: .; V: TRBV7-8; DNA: TGTGCCAGCAGCCGCGATACAGGGCCCTATGGCTACACCTTC; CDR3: CASSRDTGPYGYTF
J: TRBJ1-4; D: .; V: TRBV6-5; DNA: TGTGCCAGTCGCAGGACAGTCAATGAAAAACTGTTTTTT; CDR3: CASRRTVNEKLFF
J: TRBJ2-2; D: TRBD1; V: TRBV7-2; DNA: TGTGCCAGCAGCTTAGCTGGACAGGGAGACGGGGAGCTGTTTTTT; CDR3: CASSLAGQGDGELFF
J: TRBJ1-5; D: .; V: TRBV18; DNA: TGTGCCAGCTCACGTACAACAGATCAGCCCCAGCATTTT; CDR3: CASSRTTDQPQHF
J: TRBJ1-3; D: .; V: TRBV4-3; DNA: TGCGCCAGCAGCCAAGTTCGGGGATCTGGAAACACCATATATTTT; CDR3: CASSQVRGSGNTIYF
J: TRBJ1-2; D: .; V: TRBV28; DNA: TGTGCCAGCAGTTTACCCGGGGGTGTGCCCGGGGGCTACACCTTC; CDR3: CASSLPGGVPGGYTF
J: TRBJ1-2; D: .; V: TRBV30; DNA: TGTGCCTGGAGTGTAGAGGGGGGGGCACGGTACACCTTC; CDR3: CAWSVEGGARYTF
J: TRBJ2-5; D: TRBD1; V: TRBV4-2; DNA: TGTGCCAGCAGCCAAGATTCCTTACAGGGGGTAGAGACCCAGTACTTC; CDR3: CASSQDSLQGVETQYF
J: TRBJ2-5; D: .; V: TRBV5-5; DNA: TGTGCCAGCAACTTTCGAGAGGACAGTCAAGAGACCCAGTACTTC; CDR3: CASNFREDSQETQYF
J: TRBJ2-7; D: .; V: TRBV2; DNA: TGTGCCAGCAGTCCCCTAGACTACGAGCAGTACTTC; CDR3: CASSPLDYEQYF
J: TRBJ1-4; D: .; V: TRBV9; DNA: TGTGCCAGCAGCCCGGGGGGGAAAGATGAAAAACTGTTTTTT; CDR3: CASSPGGKDEKLFF
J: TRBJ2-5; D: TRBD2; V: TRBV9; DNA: TGTGCCAGCAGCTACTCGACTAGCGGGAGAGAGACCCAGTACTTC; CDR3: CASSYSTSGRETQYF
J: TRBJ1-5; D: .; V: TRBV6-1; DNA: TGTGCCAGCTTTTGGCTTGGAGGCCCGATGAATTTT; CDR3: CASFWLGGPMNF
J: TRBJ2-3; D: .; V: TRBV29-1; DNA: TGCAGCGATGTGATCGGTAGCACAGATACGCAGTATTTT; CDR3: CSDVIGSTDTQYF
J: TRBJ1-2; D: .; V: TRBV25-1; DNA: TGTGCCAGCAGTTCCGGGGTCGGCTACACCTTC; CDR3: CASSSGVGYTF
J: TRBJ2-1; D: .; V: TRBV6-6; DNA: TGTGCCAGCAGTTACGACAGGGAGGCTTTTAATGAGCAGTTCTTC; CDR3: CASSYDREAFNEQFF
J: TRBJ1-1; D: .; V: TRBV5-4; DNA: TGTGCCAGCAGCTTAACAGGGAGCCTTGAAGCTTTCTTT; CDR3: CASSLTGSLEAFF
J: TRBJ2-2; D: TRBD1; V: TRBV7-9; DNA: TGTGCCAGCAGCTTTGGGACAGCGAACACCGGGGAGCTGTTTTTT; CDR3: CASSFGTANTGELFF
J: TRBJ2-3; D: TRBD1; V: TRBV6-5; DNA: TGTGCCAGTCGACAGGGCCATAACACAGATACGCAGTATTTT; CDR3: CASRQGHNTDTQYF
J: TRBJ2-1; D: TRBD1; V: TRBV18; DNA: TGTGCCAGCTCACCACCGGGACAGGGCTACAATGAGCAGTTCTTC; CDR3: CASSPPGQGYNEQFF
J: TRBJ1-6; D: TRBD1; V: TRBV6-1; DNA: TGTGCCAGCAGTGTGGACAGGGACTATAATTCACCCCTCCACTTT; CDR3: CASSVDRDYNSPLHF
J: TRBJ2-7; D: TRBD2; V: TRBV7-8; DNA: TGTGCCAGCAGCAACCCCGGGACGAGCGGGAGGGCGGACGAGCAGTACTTC; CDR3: CASSNPGTSGRADEQYF
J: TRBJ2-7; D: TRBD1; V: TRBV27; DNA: TGTGCTGTGACAGGGGGCGGGTACGAGCAGTACTTC; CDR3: CAVTGGGYEQYF
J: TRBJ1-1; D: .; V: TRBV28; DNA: TGTGCCAGCAGTTTATCGGGGAGGGGGGTCCCCACTGAAGCTTTCTTT; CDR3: CASSLSGRGVPTEAFF
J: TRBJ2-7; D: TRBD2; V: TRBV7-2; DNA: TGTGCCAGCAGTCCGTGGACTAGCGGGTACGAGCAGTACTTC; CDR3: CASSPWTSGYEQYF
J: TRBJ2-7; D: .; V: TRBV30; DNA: TGTGCCTGGAGTGACAGTCGGTACGAGCAGTACTTC; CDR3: CAWSDSRYEQYF
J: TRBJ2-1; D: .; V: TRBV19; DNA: TGTGCCAGTCGGCGGGGCGGCTCCTACAATGAGCAGTTCTTC; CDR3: CASRRGGSYNEQFF
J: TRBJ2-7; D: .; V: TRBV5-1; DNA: TGCGCCAGCAGCCACTCCTACGAGCAGTACTTC; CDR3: CASSHSYEQYF
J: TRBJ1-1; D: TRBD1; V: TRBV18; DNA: TGTGCCAGCTCACCCCAGGACAGGGGAGGGGACACTGAAGCTTTCTTT; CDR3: CASSPQDRGGDTEAFF
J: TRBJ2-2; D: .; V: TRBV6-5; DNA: TGTGCCAGTTGTATTGGGGGGATTCCCGGGGAGCTGTTTTTT; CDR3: CASCIGGIPGELFF
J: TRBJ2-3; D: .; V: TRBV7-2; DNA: TGTGCCAGCAGCTTCTACCGAAGCACAGATACGCAGTATTTT; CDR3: CASSFYRSTDTQYF
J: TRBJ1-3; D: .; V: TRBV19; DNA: TGTGCCAGTAGAAGACAGATATCTGGAAACACCATATATTTT; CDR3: CASRRQISGNTIYF
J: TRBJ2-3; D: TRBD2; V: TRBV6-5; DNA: TGTGCCAGCAGCTACGGACTAGCGGGTAGCACAGATACGCAGTATTTT; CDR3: CASSYGLAGSTDTQYF
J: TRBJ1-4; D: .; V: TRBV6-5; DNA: TGTGCCAGCAGTTACGGACGGGGACTGCATAATGAAAAACTGTTTTTT; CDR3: CASSYGRGLHNEKLFF
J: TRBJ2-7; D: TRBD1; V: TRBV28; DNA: TGTGCCAGCAGTGTGGGACAGGGGCTATACCCCGAGGAGCAGTACTTC; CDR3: CASSVGQGLYPEEQYF
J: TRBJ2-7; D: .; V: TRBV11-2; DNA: TGTGCCAGCAGCTCTTCGGGGAGCGAGCAGTACTTC; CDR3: CASSSSGSEQYF
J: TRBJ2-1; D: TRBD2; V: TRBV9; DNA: TGTGCCAGCAGCGTAGCGGGGGGTTCTGAAAGTGAGCAGTTCTTC; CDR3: CASSVAGGSESEQFF
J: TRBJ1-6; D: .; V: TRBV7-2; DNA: TGTGCCAGCAGCTTAGCGTCCAGACAGTATTCACCCCTCCACTTT; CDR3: CASSLASRQYSPLHF